This T cell receptor (beta chain) was recovered during a study of cytomegalovirus exposure and HLA in healthy donors. Clones were sequenced by immunoSEQ multiplex PCR, and TCRdb holds only the in-frame ones, with some missing. Of about 65,000 clones in the sample, roughly nine tenths are singletons; the top ten hold 1% to 1.5%. In the case of this clone: Its matching antigen is unknown.

These donors were members of the roughly 120-subject validation cohort, a group separate from the approximately 680-subject first cohort. The CDR3 runs 17 residues. Germline V gene sequence: CDR1 MNHNS, CDR2 SASEGT. With V trimmed by 2 bases and J by 0 bases, 6 bases remained unmatched. Study-wide points: Through in vitro validation, a few CMV-associated chains were shown to be specific for CMV antigens.

The chain uses TRBV6-1 and TRBJ2-4; 8 bases match TRBD1. Sequencing input: PBMCs. The TCR comes from a woman aged 18-29 years in good health and CMV-seronegative. In nucleotides, the CDR3 is TGTGCCAGCAGTGAAAGTCGGACAGGGCTAGCCAAAAACATTCAGTACTTC. This gives the protein CASSESRTGLAKNIQYF.